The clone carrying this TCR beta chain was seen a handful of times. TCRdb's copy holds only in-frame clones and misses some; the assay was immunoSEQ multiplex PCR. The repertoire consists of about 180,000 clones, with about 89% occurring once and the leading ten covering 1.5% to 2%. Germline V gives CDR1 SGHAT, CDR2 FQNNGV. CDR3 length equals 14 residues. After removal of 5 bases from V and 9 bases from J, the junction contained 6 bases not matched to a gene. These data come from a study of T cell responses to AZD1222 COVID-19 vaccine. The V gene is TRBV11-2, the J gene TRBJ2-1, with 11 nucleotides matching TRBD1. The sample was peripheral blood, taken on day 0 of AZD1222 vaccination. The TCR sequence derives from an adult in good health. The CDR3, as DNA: TGTGCCAGCAGCCCCTGGACAGGGGGCGGTGAGCAGTTCTTC. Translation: CASSPWTGGGEQFF.